These 8 T cell receptor beta chains were all obtained from the same sample, sequenced in a study of blood T cell repertoires in COVID-19. The method was immunoSEQ multiplex PCR; TCRdb's version includes in-frame clones alone and lacks a portion of them. This table holds 95,000 to 120,000 clones, approximately 83% found once. Sequencing was carried out using peripheral blood. The receptors were sampled from a woman aged 65 to 85 with acute or convalescent COVID-19.

The CDR3 coding sequence is TGTGCCAGCATGAGGGCACTGCCAGAAGAGACCCAGTACTTC. Translated, it gives CASMRALPEETQYF. The chain combines TRBV2 with TRBJ2-5; D possibly corresponds to TRBD2 (5 bases). The germline V and J ends were trimmed by 7 bases and 3 bases, with 15 bases remaining between them. This CDR3 is built from 14 residues. CDR1 SNHLY and CDR2 FYNNEI come from the germline V gene.

The V and J genes are TRBV4-3 and TRBJ1-1, with no clear D. Trimming stripped 3 bases from V and 3 bases from J, with 20 bases between. The CDR3 spans 17 residues. Germline V gene sequence: CDR1 LGHNA, CDR2 YSLEER. CDR3 region: CASSQQHGRPSYTEAFF. CDR3 bases: TGCGCCAGCAGCCAGCAACATGGGCGACCCTCCTACACTGAAGCTTTCTTT.

V is TRBV6-5 and J is TRBJ2-1, with 7 bases lining up with TRBD2. CDR1 and CDR2 from the germline V gene are MNHEY and SVGAGI. CDR3 length equals 16 residues. J gave up 7 bases and V 0 bases, and 9 bases lay outside the gene matches. CDR3 DNA sequence: TGTGCCAGCAGTTACTCGGGTCTAGCGGTCAGGAATGAGCAGTTCTTC. This sequence encodes CASSYSGLAVRNEQFF.

The V gene is TRBV19, the J gene TRBJ2-6, with D uncertain. V lost 8 bases and J lost 0, with 23 bases in between. Germline values: CDR1 LNHDA, CDR2 SQIVND (reference sequence). The CDR3 covers 19 residues. CDR3 sequence: CASHPRVPGESSGANVLTF. The CDR3 region has the DNA TGTGCCAGTCACCCTCGAGTCCCCGGAGAAAGCTCTGGGGCCAACGTCCTGACTTTC.

The chain recombines TRBV3-1 (or the pseudogene TRBV3-2) with TRBJ2-1; possible D gene TRBD2, 6 bases. V was clipped by 2 bases and J by 7 bases, with 18 bases between them. Germline CDR1 reads LGHDT; CDR2 reads YNNKEL (reference sequence). The CDR3 covers 16 residues. The CDR3, as DNA: TGTGCCAGCAGCCAACCTCGGACTACTCTGAGGAATGAGCAGTTCTTC. Protein product: CASSQPRTTLRNEQFF.

The count of this clone is one. The J gene is TRBJ2-5, the V gene TRBV5-4, with TRBD1 as a possible D gene (7 bases). Trimming pared 3 bases from V and 2 bases from J, leaving 14 bases between. This CDR3 has 15 amino acids. Germline loops: CDR1 SGHNT, CDR2 YYREEE (reference sequence). CDR3 in amino acids: CASSWGDSLQETQYF. CDR3 bases: TGTGCCAGCAGCTGGGGGGACAGCCTACAAGAGACCCAGTACTTC.

The rearrangement links TRBV27 to TRBJ1-2, with 8 positions matching TRBD1. The trim removed 0 bases at V and 6 bases at J, leaving 6 bases unmatched. The CDR3 is 15 residues long. In germline, CDR1 is MNHEY, CDR2 SMNVEV (reference sequence). CDR3 loop: CASSLSGRGPNGYTF. The CDR3 bases are TGTGCCAGCAGTTTATCTGGCAGGGGGCCGAATGGCTACACCTTC.

This chain joins TRBV3-1 (or the pseudogene TRBV3-2) and TRBJ1-1; maybe TRBD1 (5 bases). CDR1 and CDR2 from the germline V gene are LGHDT and YNNKEL (reference sequence). The V gene lost 3 bases and the J gene lost 0 bases, with 8 bases spanning the gap. The CDR3 has 14 amino acids. This CDR3 reads CASSHGHLNTEAFF. CDR3 coding DNA: TGTGCCAGCAGCCATGGACACCTGAACACTGAAGCTTTCTTT.